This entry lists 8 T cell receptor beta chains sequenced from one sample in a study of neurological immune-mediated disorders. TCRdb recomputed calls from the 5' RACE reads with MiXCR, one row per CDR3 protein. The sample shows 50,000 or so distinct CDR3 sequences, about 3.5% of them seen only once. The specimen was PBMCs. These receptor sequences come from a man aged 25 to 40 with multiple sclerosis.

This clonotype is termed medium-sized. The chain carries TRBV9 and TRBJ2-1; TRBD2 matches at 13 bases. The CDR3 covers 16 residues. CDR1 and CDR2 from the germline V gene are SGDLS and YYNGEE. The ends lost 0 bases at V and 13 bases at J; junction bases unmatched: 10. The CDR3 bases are TGTGCCAGCAGCGTAGCAGCCCAGACTAGCGGGAGGCCCCAGTTCTTC. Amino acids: CASSVAAQTSGRPQFF.

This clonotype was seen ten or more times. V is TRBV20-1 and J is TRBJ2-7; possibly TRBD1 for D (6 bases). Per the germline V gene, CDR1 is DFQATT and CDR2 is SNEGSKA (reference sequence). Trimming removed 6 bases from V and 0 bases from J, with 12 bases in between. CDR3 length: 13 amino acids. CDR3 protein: CSAFGDISYEQYF. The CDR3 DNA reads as TGCAGTGCATTCGGGGACATCTCCTACGAGCAGTACTTC.

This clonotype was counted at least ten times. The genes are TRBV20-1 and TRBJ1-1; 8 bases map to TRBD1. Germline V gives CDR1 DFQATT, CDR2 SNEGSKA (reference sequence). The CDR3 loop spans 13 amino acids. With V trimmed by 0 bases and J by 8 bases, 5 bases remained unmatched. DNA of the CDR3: TGCAGTGCTAGAGATGGACAGGGCCCCGAAGCTTTCTTT. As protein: CSARDGQGPEAFF.

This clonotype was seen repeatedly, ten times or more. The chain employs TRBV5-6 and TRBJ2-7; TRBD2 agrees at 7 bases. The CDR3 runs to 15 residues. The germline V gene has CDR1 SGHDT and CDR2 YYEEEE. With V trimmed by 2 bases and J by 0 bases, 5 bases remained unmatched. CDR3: CASSFAGVYSYEQYF. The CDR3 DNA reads TGTGCCAGCAGCTTCGCGGGAGTGTACTCCTACGAGCAGTACTTC.

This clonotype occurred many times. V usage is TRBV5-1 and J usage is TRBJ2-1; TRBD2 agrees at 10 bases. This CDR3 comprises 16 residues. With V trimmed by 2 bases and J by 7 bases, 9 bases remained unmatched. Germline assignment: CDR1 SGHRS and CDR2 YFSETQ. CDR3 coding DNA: TGCGCCAGCAGCTTCCTAAGCGGGAGGGCCTCGAATGAGCAGTTCTTC. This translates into CASSFLSGRASNEQFF.

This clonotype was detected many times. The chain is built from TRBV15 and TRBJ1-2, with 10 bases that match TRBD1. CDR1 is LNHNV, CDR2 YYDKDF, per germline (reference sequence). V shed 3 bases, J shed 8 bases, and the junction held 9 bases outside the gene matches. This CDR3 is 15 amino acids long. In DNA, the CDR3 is TGTGCCACCAGCAGGACAGGGGGCGCGGTCCACGGCTACACCTTC. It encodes CATSRTGGAVHGYTF.

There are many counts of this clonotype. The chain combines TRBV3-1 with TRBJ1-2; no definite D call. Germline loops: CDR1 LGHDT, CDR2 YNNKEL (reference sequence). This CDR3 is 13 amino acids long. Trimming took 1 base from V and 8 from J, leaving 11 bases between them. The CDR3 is CASSQGTGRGYTF. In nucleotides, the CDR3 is TGTGCCAGCAGCCAAGGAACTGGGAGAGGCTACACCTTC.

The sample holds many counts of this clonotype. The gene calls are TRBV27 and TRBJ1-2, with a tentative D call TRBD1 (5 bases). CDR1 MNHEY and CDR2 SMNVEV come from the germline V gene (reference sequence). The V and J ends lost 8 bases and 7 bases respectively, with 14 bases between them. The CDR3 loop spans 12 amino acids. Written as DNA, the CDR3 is TGTGCCAGCTCATCGATTGGGACTGGCTACACCTTC. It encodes CASSSIGTGYTF.